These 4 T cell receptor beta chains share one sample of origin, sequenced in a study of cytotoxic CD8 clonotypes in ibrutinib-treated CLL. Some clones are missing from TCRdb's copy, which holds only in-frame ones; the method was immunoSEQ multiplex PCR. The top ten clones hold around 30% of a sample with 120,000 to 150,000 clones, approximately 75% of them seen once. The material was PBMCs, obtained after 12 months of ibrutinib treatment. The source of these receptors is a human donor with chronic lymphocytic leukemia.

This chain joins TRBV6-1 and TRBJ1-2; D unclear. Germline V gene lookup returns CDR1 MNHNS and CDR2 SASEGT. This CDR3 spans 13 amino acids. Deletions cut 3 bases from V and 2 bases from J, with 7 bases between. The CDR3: CASSDLGNYGYTF. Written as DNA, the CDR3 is TGTGCCAGCAGTGATCTGGGGAACTATGGCTACACCTTC.

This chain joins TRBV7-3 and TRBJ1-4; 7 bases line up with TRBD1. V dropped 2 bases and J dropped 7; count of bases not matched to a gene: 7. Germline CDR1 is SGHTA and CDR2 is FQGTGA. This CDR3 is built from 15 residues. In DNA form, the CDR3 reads TGTGCCAGCAGCTTACCAACAGGGGTTGCTGAAAAACTGTTTTTT. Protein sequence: CASSLPTGVAEKLFF.

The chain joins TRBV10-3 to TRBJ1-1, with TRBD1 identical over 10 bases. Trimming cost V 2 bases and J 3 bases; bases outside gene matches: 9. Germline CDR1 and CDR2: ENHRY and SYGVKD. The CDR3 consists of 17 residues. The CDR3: CAISEGTGEVYDTEAFF. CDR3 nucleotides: TGTGCCATCAGTGAGGGGACAGGGGAAGTTTATGACACTGAAGCTTTCTTT.

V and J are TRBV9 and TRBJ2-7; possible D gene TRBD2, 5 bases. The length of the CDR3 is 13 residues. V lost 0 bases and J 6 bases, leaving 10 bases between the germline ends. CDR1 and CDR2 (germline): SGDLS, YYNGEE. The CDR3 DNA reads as TGTGCCAGCAGCGTAGAGCCGAGCGGCGAGCAGTACTTC. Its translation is CASSVEPSGEQYF.